The next 9 T cell receptor beta chains were all read from a single sample in a study of T cell repertoires in cytomegalovirus infection. TCRdb reanalysed the reads using MiXCR and keeps one entry per CDR3 protein. The sample has about 130,000 distinct CDR3 sequences; approximately 9.2% are singletons. The source material was PBMCs. These receptors all stem from a human donor in good health (CMV status not recorded). Some clones in this sample may be carry-over from other donors' samples.

This clonotype was counted many times. CDR3 sequence: CASSLGQVVDTQYF. DNA for the CDR3: TGTGCCAGCAGTTTAGGGCAGGTGGTAGATACGCAGTATTTT. The chain links TRBV12-3 or TRBV12-4 to TRBJ2-3; D remains ambiguous. The V end was cut by 1 base, the J end by 5 bases, with 10 bases between. This CDR3 spans 14 amino acids.

This CDR3 is CASSLAFGQGLGSGGPRNIQYF. The CDR3 nucleotides are TGTGCCAGCAGCTTGGCCTTCGGCCAGGGTTTGGGTAGCGGGGGGCCCAGGAACATTCAGTACTTC. The chain joins TRBV5-5 to TRBJ2-4, with 10 positions matching TRBD2. V lost 0 bases to trimming and J lost 7 bases; unmatched junction nucleotides: 25. In germline, CDR1 is SGHKS, CDR2 YYEKEE (reference sequence). The CDR3 is made up of 22 amino acids. Full variable domain (remainder filled in from reference TRBV5-5 and TRBJ2-4): DAGVTQSPTHLIKTRGQQVTLRCSPISGHKSVSWYQQVLGQGPQFIFQYYEKEERGRGNFPDRFSARQFPNYSSELNVNALLLGDSALYLCASSLAFGQGLGSGGPRNIQYFGAGTRLSVL.

The chain employs TRBV7-9 and TRBJ1-5; no clear D. CDR1 SEHNR and CDR2 FQNEAQ come from the germline V gene (reference sequence). The length of the CDR3 is 15 residues. The V end lost 5 bases, the J end lost 0 bases, and 11 bases lay between the germline ends. CDR3 loop: CASSPGGNSNQPQHF. The CDR3 nucleotides are TGTGCCAGCAGCCCCGGAGGGAATAGCAATCAGCCCCAGCATTTT.

This clonotype was detected many times. This rearrangement joins TRBV7-3 to TRBJ2-5, with TRBD2 identical over 13 bases. Germline V lookup: CDR1 SGHTA, CDR2 FQGTGA. V trimming: 5 bases; J trimming: 4 bases; junction bases outside the gene matches: 4. The CDR3 is 15 residues long. The CDR3 bases are TGTGCCAGCAGCCCGGGGACTAGCGGGATAGAGACCCAGTACTTC. Translation: CASSPGTSGIETQYF.

Ten or more counts support this clonotype. The gene calls are TRBV28 and TRBJ2-2; 8 bases are a match to TRBD2. The CDR3 length is 14 residues. Trimming removed 2 bases from V and 6 bases from J; junction bases left unmatched: 2. Germline lookup yields CDR1 MDHEN and CDR2 SYDVKM. The CDR3 here is CASSLAGGSGELFF. As DNA, the CDR3 is TGTGCCAGCAGTTTAGCGGGGGGCTCCGGGGAGCTGTTTTTT. Drawing the rest from reference TRBV28 and TRBJ2-2, the complete variable domain is DVKVTQSSRYLVKRTGEKVFLECVQDMDHENMFWYRQDPGLGLRLIYFSYDVKMKEKGDIPEGYSVSREKKERFSLILESASTNQTSMYLCASSLAGGSGELFFGEGSRLTVL.

This clonotype occurred a few times. J is TRBJ2-3 and V is TRBV28, with 14 bases lining up with TRBD2. Germline-derived CDR1 and CDR2 are MDHEN and SYDVKM. This CDR3 comprises 15 residues. V gave up 5 bases and J gave up 5 bases; unmatched junction bases: 3. CDR3 amino acids: CASSPGTSGRDTQYF. In DNA, the CDR3 is TGTGCCAGCAGTCCGGGGACTAGCGGGAGAGATACGCAGTATTTT.

Many counts were recorded for this clonotype. This rearrangement joins TRBV7-6 to TRBJ2-7; 10 bases agree with TRBD1. V shed 5 bases and J 2 bases; nucleotides not matched to a gene: 6. CDR1 and CDR2 from the germline V gene are SGHVS and FNYEAQ. The CDR3 loop spans 15 amino acids. CDR3 coding DNA: TGTGCCAGCAGCCAAGGACAGGGGGTAGCCTACGAGCAGTACTTC. It translates to CASSQGQGVAYEQYF.

The sample holds many counts of this clonotype. This chain joins TRBV12-3 or TRBV12-4 and TRBJ1-5; D is unclear. The CDR3 contains 16 residues. V was cut by 6 bases and J by 2 bases, with 17 bases left in between. The CDR3 protein is CASSLHLAGGNQPQHF. The CDR3 DNA sequence: TGTGCCAGCAGCCTCCACTTAGCAGGCGGCAATCAGCCCCAGCATTTT.

This clonotype has ten or more counts. This sequence joins TRBV2 and TRBJ2-2; D may be TRBD2 (5 bases). The CDR3 length is 12 residues. Germline V gene lookup returns CDR1 SNHLY and CDR2 FYNNEI. The V end was cut by 6 bases, the J end by 3 bases, with 5 bases between. CDR3 residues: CASSGDTGELFF. In DNA, the CDR3 is TGTGCCAGCAGCGGGGACACCGGGGAGCTGTTTTTT.